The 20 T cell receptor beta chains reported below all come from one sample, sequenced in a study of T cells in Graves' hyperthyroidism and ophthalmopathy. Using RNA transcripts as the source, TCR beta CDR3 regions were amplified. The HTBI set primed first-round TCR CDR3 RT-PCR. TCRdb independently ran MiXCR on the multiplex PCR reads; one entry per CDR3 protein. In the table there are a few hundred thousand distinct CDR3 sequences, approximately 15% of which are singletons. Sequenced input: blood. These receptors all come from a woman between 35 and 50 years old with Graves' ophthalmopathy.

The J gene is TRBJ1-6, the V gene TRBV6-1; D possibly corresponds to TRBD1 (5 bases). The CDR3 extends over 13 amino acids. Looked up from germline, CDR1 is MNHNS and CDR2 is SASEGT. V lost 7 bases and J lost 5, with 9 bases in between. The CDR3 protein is CASTGGNNSPLHF. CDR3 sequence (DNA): TGTGCCAGCACGGGGGGTAATAATTCACCCCTCCACTTT.

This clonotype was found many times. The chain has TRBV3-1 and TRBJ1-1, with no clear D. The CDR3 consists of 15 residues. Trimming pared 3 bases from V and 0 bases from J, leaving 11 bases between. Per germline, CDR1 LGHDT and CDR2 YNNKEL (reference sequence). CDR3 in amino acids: CASSHFGLMNTEAFF. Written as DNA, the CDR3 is TGTGCCAGCAGCCACTTCGGACTGATGAACACTGAAGCTTTCTTT. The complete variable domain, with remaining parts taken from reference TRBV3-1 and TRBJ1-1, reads DTAVSQTPKYLVTQMGNDKSIKCEQNLGHDTMYWYKQDSKKFLKIMFSYNNKELIINETVPNRFSPKSPDKAHLNLHINSLELGDSAVYFCASSHFGLMNTEAFFGQGTRLTVV.

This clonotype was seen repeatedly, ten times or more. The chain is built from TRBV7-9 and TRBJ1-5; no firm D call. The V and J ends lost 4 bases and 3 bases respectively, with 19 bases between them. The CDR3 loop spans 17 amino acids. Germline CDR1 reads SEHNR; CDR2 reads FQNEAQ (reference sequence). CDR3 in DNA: TGTGCCAGCAGCTCCCCCCCCCGTTTGGGAATCAATCAGCCCCAGCATTTT. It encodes CASSSPPRLGINQPQHF.

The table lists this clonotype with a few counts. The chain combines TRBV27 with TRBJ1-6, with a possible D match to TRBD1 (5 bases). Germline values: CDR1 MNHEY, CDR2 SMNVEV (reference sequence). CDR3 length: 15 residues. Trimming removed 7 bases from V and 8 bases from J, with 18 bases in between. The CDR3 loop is CASTGAGDGHSPLHF. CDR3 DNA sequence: TGTGCCAGCACCGGAGCCGGGGACGGGCATTCACCCCTCCACTTT.

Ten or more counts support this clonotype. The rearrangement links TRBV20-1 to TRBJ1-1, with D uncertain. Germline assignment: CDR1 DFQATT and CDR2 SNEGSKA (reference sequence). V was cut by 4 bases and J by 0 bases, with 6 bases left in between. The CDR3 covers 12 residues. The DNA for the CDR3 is TGCAGTGCTAAGACGGTGAACACTGAAGCTTTCTTT. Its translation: CSAKTVNTEAFF.

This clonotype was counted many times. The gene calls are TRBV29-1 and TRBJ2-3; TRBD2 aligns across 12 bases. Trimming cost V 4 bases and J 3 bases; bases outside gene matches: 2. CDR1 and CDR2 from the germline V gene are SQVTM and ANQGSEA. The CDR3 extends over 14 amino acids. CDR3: CSVGLAGETDTQYF. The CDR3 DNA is TGCAGCGTTGGACTAGCGGGAGAGACAGATACGCAGTATTTT.

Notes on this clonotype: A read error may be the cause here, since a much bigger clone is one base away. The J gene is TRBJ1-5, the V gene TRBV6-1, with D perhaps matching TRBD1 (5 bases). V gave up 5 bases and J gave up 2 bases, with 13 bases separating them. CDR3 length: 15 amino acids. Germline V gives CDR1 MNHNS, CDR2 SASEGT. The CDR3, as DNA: TGTGCCAGCAGTCCCCGGGGGAGTCGCAATCAGCCCCAGCATTTT. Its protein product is CASSPRGSRNQPQHF.

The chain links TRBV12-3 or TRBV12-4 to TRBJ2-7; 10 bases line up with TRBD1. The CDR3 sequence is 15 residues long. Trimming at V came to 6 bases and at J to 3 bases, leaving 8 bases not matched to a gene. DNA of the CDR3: TGTGCCAGCAGCCATAGGACAGGGGGGCGCTACGAGCAGTACTTC. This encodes CASSHRTGGRYEQYF.

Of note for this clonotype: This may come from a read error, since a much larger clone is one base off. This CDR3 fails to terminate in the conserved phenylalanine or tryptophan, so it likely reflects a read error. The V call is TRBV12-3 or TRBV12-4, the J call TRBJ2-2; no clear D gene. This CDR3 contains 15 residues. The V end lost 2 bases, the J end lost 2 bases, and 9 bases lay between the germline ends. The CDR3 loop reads CASSLSALNTGELFL. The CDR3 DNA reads TGTGCCAGCAGTTTATCAGCACTTAACACCGGGGAGCTGTTTCTT.

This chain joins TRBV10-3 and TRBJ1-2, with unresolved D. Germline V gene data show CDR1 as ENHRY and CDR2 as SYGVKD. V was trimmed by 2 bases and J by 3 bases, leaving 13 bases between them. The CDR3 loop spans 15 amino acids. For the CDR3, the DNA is TGTGCCATCAGTGAGCCCGGAAGGTTTGACTATGGCTACACCTTC. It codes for CAISEPGRFDYGYTF.

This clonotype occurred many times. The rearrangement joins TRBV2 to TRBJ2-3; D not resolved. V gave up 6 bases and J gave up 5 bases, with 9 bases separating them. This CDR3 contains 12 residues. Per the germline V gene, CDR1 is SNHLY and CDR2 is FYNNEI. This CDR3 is CASRNVGDTQYF. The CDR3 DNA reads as TGTGCCAGCAGAAACGTGGGAGATACGCAGTATTTT. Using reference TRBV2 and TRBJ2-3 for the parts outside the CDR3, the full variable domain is EPEVTQTPSHQVTQMGQEVILRCVPISNHLYFYWYRQILGQKVEFLVSFYNNEISEKSEIFDDQFSVERPDGSNFTLKIRSTKLEDSAMYFCASRNVGDTQYFGPGTRLTVL.

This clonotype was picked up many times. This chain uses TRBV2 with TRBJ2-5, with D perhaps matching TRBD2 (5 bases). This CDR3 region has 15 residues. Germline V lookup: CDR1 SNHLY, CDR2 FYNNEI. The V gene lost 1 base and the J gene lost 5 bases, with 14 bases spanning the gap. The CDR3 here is CASSEDRTRGETQYF. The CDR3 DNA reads TGTGCCAGCAGTGAAGATCGGACGCGAGGGGAGACCCAGTACTTC.

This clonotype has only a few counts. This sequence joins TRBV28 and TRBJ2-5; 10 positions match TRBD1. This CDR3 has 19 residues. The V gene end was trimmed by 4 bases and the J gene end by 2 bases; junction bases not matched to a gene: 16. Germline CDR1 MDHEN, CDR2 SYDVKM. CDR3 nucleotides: TGTGCCAGCAGTTCCCTCCGGGACAGGGGCCCCCGAGAACAAGAGACCCAGTACTTC. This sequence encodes CASSSLRDRGPREQETQYF.

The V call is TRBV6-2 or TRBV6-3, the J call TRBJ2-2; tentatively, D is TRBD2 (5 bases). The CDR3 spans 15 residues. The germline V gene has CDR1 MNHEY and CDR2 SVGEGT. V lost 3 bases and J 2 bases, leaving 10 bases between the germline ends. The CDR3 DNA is TGTGCCAGCAGTTATGAAGCGGAAAACACCGGGGAGCTGTTTTTT. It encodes CASSYEAENTGELFF.

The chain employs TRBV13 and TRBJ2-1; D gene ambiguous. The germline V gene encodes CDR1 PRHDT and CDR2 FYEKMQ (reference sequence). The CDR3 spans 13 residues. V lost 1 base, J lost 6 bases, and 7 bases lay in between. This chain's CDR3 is CASSLVSANEQFF. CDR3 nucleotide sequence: TGTGCCAGCAGCTTAGTCTCTGCCAATGAGCAGTTCTTC.

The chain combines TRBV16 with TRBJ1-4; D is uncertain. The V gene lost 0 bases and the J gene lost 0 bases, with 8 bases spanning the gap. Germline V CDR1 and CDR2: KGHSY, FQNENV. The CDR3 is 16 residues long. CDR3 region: CASSQSGSATNEKLFF. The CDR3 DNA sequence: TGTGCCAGCAGCCAATCCGGGTCTGCAACTAATGAAAAACTGTTTTTT.

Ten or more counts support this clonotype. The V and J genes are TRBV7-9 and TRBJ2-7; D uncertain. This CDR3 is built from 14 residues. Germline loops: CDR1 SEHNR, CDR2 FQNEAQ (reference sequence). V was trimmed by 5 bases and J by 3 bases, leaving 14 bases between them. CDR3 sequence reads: CASSAVPGVYEQYF. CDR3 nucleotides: TGTGCCAGCAGCGCGGTCCCTGGAGTCTACGAGCAGTACTTC.

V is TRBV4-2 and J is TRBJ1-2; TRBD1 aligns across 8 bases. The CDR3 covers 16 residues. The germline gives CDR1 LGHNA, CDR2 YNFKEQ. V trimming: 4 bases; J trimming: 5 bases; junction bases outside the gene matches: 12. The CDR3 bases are TGTGCCAGCAGCCCCTCGGACAGGGAAGGCGGATATGGCTACACCTTC. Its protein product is CASSPSDREGGYGYTF.

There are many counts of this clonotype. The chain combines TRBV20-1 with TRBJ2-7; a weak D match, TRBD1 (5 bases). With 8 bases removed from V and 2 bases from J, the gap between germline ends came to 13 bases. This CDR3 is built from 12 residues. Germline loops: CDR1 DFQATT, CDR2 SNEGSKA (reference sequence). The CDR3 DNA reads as TGCAGTCCCCGAGCAGGGACCTACGAGCAGTACTTC. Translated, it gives CSPRAGTYEQYF.

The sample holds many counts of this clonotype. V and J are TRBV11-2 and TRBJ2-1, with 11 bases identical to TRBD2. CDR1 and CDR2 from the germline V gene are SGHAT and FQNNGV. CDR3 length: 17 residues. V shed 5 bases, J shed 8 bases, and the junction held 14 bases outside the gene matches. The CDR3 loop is CASSRGTVSGRGDEQFF. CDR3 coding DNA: TGTGCCAGCAGCCGAGGGACAGTTAGCGGGAGGGGGGATGAGCAGTTCTTC.